A single sample gave rise to the 3 T cell receptor beta chains below, sequenced in a study of T cell changes during pregnancy in multiple sclerosis. Assay: immunoSEQ multiplex PCR; the TCRdb copy retains only in-frame clones and omits some. The repertoire holds under 110,000 clones, about 90% seen once, with roughly 1.6% in the top ten. The sample was peripheral blood, taken before pregnancy. The source of these receptors is a female donor with multiple sclerosis, enrolled in a pregnancy study.

The chain has TRBV19 and TRBJ1-2; D ambiguous. V was clipped by 9 bases and J by 2 bases, with 13 bases between them. The CDR3 covers 13 residues. Germline V gene lookup returns CDR1 LNHDA and CDR2 SQIVND (reference sequence). CDR3 protein: CASHKTANYGYTF. Written as DNA, the CDR3 is TGTGCCAGCCACAAGACTGCGAACTATGGCTACACCTTC.

With respect to this clone: One end of the junction fails to match germline, which may point to a read error. Other DNA sequences in the sample encode the same CDR3. The chain combines TRBV13 with TRBJ1-1, with D possibly TRBD1 on 6 matching bases. The length of the CDR3 is 15 residues. Germline assignment: CDR1 PRHDT and CDR2 FYEKMQ (reference sequence). CDR3 nucleotides: TGTGCCAGCAGCTTAAATGGACAGATGAACACTGAGGCTTTCTTT. Translation gives CASSLNGQMNTEAFF. Full variable domain (outside the CDR3, taken from reference TRBV13 and TRBJ1-1): AAGVIQSPRHLIKEKRETATLKCYPIPRHDTVYWYQQGPGQDPQFLISFYEKMQSDKGSIPDRFSAQQFSDYHSELNMSSLELGDSALYFCASSLNGQMNTEAFFGQGTRLTVV.

The rearrangement links TRBV5-6 to TRBJ1-2; 7 bases match TRBD1. V shed 5 bases and J 7 bases; nucleotides not matched to a gene: 11. There are 14 residues in the CDR3. Germline V gene lookup returns CDR1 SGHDT and CDR2 YYEEEE. The chain's CDR3 is CASSSTDRVGGYTF. The DNA of the CDR3 is TGTGCCAGCAGTTCTACCGACAGGGTTGGTGGCTACACCTTC.